A single TCR beta chain is shown here with its context. Its antigen is currently unknown. The CDR3 is 13 amino acids. V lost 3 bases and J 7 bases, leaving 10 bases between the germline ends. Germline V lookup: CDR1 KGHSH, CDR2 LQKENI. The sample is drawn from a study of cytomegalovirus exposure and HLA in healthy donors. Findings and caveats of the study: Cytomegalovirus association was assigned to more than 150 TCR beta chains. Per published reports, the classifier diagnosed cytomegalovirus status with high specificity and sensitivity.

Use of 60 Vbeta and 13 Jbeta primers characterized the PCR. TCRdb's table, derived via immunoSEQ multiplex PCR, lists solely in-frame clones and lacks some. The table for this sample gives 96,000 or so clones. Sequenced material: PBMCs. The chain couples TRBV18 to TRBJ2-1; D is undetermined. This sequence originates from a woman between 25 and 40 years old in good health and CMV-seronegative. Here the CDR3 reads CASSPQTENEQFF. The CDR3 coding sequence is TGTGCCAGCTCACCCCAAACCGAGAATGAGCAGTTCTTC.